One sample yielded the 20 T cell receptor beta chains listed below, sequenced in a study of technical replicates of blood from a handful of donors. Measured with immunoSEQ multiplex PCR; TCRdb has only the in-frame clones, and not every one. Of about 83,000 clones in the sample, 92% were seen once. The source material was T cells isolated from PBMCs. Every receptor here comes from a human donor in good health.

The chain couples TRBV5-6 to TRBJ1-2, with D possibly being TRBD1 (6 bases). The length of the CDR3 is 16 residues. Trimming removed 4 bases at V and 5 bases at J, with 21 bases between. Germline V gene data show CDR1 as SGHDT and CDR2 as YYEEEE. In DNA form, the CDR3 reads TGTGCCAGCAGCGCTCCCAGGGGCACCTGGCCGTATGGCTACACCTTC. Residues: CASSAPRGTWPYGYTF. Supplemented by reference TRBV5-6 and TRBJ1-2, the full variable domain reads DAGVTQSPTHLIKTRGQQVTLRCSPKSGHDTVSWYQQALGQGPQFIFQYYEEEERQRGNFPDRFSGHQFPNYSSELNVNALLLGDSALYLCASSAPRGTWPYGYTFGSGTRLTVV.

Here the CDR3 reads CATLNRDLSNYGYTF. The CDR3 nucleotides read TGTGCCACGCTCAACCGGGACTTATCTAACTATGGCTACACCTTC. The V and J genes are TRBV6-5 and TRBJ1-2, with D possibly matching TRBD1 (5 bases). The ends were cut back, 10 bases at V and 0 bases at J, with 18 bases in the middle. The CDR3 consists of 15 residues. Germline loops: CDR1 MNHEY, CDR2 SVGAGI.

This rearrangement joins TRBV2 to TRBJ1-2; 7 nucleotides line up with TRBD1. Per the germline V gene, CDR1 is SNHLY and CDR2 is FYNNEI. The V segment lost 4 bases and the J segment 0 bases; nucleotides outside the gene matches: 8. The CDR3 has 16 residues. CDR3 DNA sequence: TGTGCCAGCAGTGTAGAGACAGGGAGAGCTAACTATGGCTACACCTTC. This translates into CASSVETGRANYGYTF.

The chain links TRBV10-1 to TRBJ2-3; possibly TRBD2 for D (6 bases). The germline gives CDR1 WNHNN, CDR2 SYGVQD (reference sequence). V was shortened by 0 bases and J by 0 bases, with 10 bases between the two germline ends. This CDR3 spans 16 amino acids. Written as DNA, the CDR3 is TGCGCCAGCAGTGAGTCGGGGGGACCTAGCACAGATACGCAGTATTTT. Its translation is CASSESGGPSTDTQYF.

The rearrangement joins TRBV4-1 to TRBJ2-7, with D possibly matching TRBD2 (6 bases). Germline V lookup: CDR1 MGHRA, CDR2 YSYEKL. V shed 4 bases and J shed 3 bases, with 22 bases lying between them. This CDR3 has 17 residues. The CDR3 coding sequence is TGCGCCAGCAGCCTACCGACGGCTAGCGCAAAATACTACGAGCAGTACTTC. This translates into CASSLPTASAKYYEQYF.

V and J are TRBV7-8 and TRBJ2-6, with D unresolved. The V gene lost 2 bases and the J gene lost 0 bases, with 5 bases spanning the gap. The length of the CDR3 is 15 residues. Germline CDR1 and CDR2: SGHVS and FQNEAQ. The CDR3 loop is CASSLSYSGANVLTF. The CDR3 nucleotides are TGTGCCAGCAGCTTATCGTACTCTGGGGCCAACGTCCTGACTTTC. The full variable domain, with the rest looked up from reference TRBV7-8 and TRBJ2-6, is GAGVSQSPRYKVAKRGQDVALRCDPISGHVSLFWYQQALGQGPEFLTYFQNEAQLDKSGLPSDRFFAERPEGSVSTLKIQRTQQEDSAVYLCASSLSYSGANVLTFGAGSRLTVL.

The rearrangement uses TRBV28 and TRBJ2-1, with no clear D. V dropped 5 bases and J dropped 1 base, with 12 bases sitting between them. Germline V gene data show CDR1 as MDHEN and CDR2 as SYDVKM. The CDR3 covers 15 residues. Here the CDR3 reads CASSSAAASYNEQFF. CDR3 sequence (DNA): TGTGCCAGCAGTAGCGCGGCGGCATCCTACAATGAGCAGTTCTTC.

The CDR3 loop is CASSLVPSGRDEQYF. The CDR3 DNA is TGCGCCAGCAGCTTGGTACCTAGCGGGAGAGACGAGCAGTACTTC. This sequence joins TRBV5-1 and TRBJ2-7; 10 positions match TRBD2. Germline-derived CDR1 and CDR2 are SGHRS and YFSETQ. J lost 5 bases, V lost 0 bases, and 5 bases had no gene match. The CDR3 extends over 15 amino acids.

The genes are TRBV5-1 and TRBJ2-5; D uncertain. V was trimmed by 0 bases and J by 3 bases, leaving 15 bases between them. CDR1 is SGHRS and CDR2 is YFSETQ in the germline V gene. This CDR3 is 16 amino acids long. The CDR3 DNA follows: TGCGCCAGCAGCTTGGCCAGGCCGCTCTCGAAAGAGACCCAGTACTTC. It codes for CASSLARPLSKETQYF.

The chain uses TRBV7-9 and TRBJ1-2, with TRBD1 matching 10 bases. J lost 6 bases, V lost 0 bases, and 1 base had no gene match. The germline CDR1 and CDR2 sequences are SEHNR and FQNEAQ (reference sequence). This CDR3 comprises 14 residues. The CDR3 here is CASSLAGTGDGYTF. CDR3 bases: TGTGCCAGCAGCTTAGCTGGGACAGGGGATGGCTACACCTTC. Combining the CDR3 with reference TRBV7-9 and TRBJ1-2 gives the whole variable domain DTGVSQNPRHKITKRGQNVTFRCDPISEHNRLYWYRQTLGQGPEFLTYFQNEAQLEKSRLLSDRFSAERPKGSFSTLEIQRTEQGDSAMYLCASSLAGTGDGYTFGSGTRLTVV.

The chain links TRBV14 to TRBJ1-6; TRBD1 is a possible D gene (6 bases). The germline V and J ends were trimmed by 3 bases and 9 bases, with 18 bases remaining between them. The germline V gene encodes CDR1 SGHDN and CDR2 FVKESK. The CDR3 runs 16 residues. Written as DNA, the CDR3 is TGTGCCAGCAGCCATGGACAGCCAAGCCTGGGTTCACCCCTCCACTTT. This gives the protein CASSHGQPSLGSPLHF.

The chain recombines TRBV27 with TRBJ2-7; possibly TRBD1 for D (7 bases). Germline-derived CDR1 and CDR2 are MNHEY and SMNVEV (reference sequence). The CDR3 loop spans 14 amino acids. Trimming pared 4 bases from V and 2 bases from J, leaving 12 bases between. DNA for the CDR3: TGTGCCAGCAGTTCCAGCAGGGGGGCCTACGAGCAGTACTTC. It specifies CASSSSRGAYEQYF.

The CDR3 region has the DNA TGTGCCAGCAAAGCGCCGATGAGCACCGGGGAGCTGTTTTTT. It codes for CASKAPMSTGELFF. The chain joins TRBV2 to TRBJ2-2, with D unclear. The germline V gene has CDR1 SNHLY and CDR2 FYNNEI. V was cut by 7 bases and J by 4 bases, with 13 bases left in between. This CDR3 spans 14 amino acids.

The rearrangement uses TRBV28 and TRBJ2-7; perhaps TRBD2 as D (5 bases). Germline loops: CDR1 MDHEN, CDR2 SYDVKM. The CDR3 length is 15 residues. V lost 5 bases, J lost 0 bases, and 14 bases lay in between. As DNA, the CDR3 is TGTGCCAGCAGTCCCCGGAGGCGGAGCTCCTACGAGCAGTACTTC. Encoded protein: CASSPRRRSSYEQYF.

The rearrangement links TRBV7-9 to TRBJ1-2, with TRBD1 as a possible D gene (6 bases). Germline CDR1 SEHNR, CDR2 FQNEAQ (reference sequence). CDR3 length equals 16 residues. Trimming cost V 4 bases and J 8 bases, with 23 bases left between them. The CDR3 nucleotides are TGTGCCAGCAGCTGGGGGCGACGCTCTCTAGACCCCGGCTACACCTTC. It is translated as CASSWGRRSLDPGYTF.

The genes are TRBV5-6 and TRBJ2-4; 12 bases are a match to TRBD2. Germline CDR1 reads SGHDT; CDR2 reads YYEEEE. The CDR3 has 16 amino acids. V shed 4 bases and J 4 bases; nucleotides not matched to a gene: 6. DNA for the CDR3: TGTGCCAGCAGCCTAGAAGGGACTAGCGGGAAAAACATTCAGTACTTC. This sequence encodes CASSLEGTSGKNIQYF. Looking up the rest from reference TRBV5-6 and TRBJ2-4 gives the full variable domain: DAGVTQSPTHLIKTRGQQVTLRCSPKSGHDTVSWYQQALGQGPQFIFQYYEEEERQRGNFPDRFSGHQFPNYSSELNVNALLLGDSALYLCASSLEGTSGKNIQYFGAGTRLSVL.

This chain links TRBV19 with TRBJ1-3, with 8 bases matching TRBD1. Germline-derived CDR1 and CDR2 are LNHDA and SQIVND (reference sequence). V trimming: 9 bases; J trimming: 1 base; junction bases outside the gene matches: 11. There are 16 residues in the CDR3. CDR3 region: CASTTHTGGSGNTIYF. CDR3 sequence (DNA): TGTGCCAGCACAACTCATACAGGGGGGTCTGGAAACACCATATATTTT.

This rearrangement joins TRBV16 to TRBJ2-3; D not certain. The CDR3 is 16 residues long. V was clipped by 1 base and J by 0 bases, with 11 bases between them. CDR1 is KGHSY, CDR2 FQNENV, per germline. This chain's CDR3 is CASSQYPPGSTDTQYF. In DNA form, the CDR3 reads TGTGCCAGCAGCCAATACCCGCCGGGTAGCACAGATACGCAGTATTTT.

This sequence joins TRBV4-2 and TRBJ1-2; D not resolved. CDR1 and CDR2 from the germline V gene are LGHNA and YNFKEQ. The CDR3 sequence is 15 residues long. Trimming left V 5 bases short and J 0 bases short, with 13 bases between. The DNA of the CDR3 is TGTGCCAGCAGCTGGGAGGACCGCGCTAACTATGGCTACACCTTC. Protein: CASSWEDRANYGYTF.

The V and J genes are TRBV5-1 and TRBJ2-5; 11 nucleotides line up with TRBD1. The CDR3 loop spans 14 amino acids. After removal of 4 bases from V and 3 bases from J, the junction contained 2 bases not matched to a gene. The germline CDR1 and CDR2 sequences are SGHRS and YFSETQ. The CDR3 coding sequence is TGCGCCAGCAGCACGGGACAGGGGGAAGAGACCCAGTACTTC. Translating it yields CASSTGQGEETQYF.